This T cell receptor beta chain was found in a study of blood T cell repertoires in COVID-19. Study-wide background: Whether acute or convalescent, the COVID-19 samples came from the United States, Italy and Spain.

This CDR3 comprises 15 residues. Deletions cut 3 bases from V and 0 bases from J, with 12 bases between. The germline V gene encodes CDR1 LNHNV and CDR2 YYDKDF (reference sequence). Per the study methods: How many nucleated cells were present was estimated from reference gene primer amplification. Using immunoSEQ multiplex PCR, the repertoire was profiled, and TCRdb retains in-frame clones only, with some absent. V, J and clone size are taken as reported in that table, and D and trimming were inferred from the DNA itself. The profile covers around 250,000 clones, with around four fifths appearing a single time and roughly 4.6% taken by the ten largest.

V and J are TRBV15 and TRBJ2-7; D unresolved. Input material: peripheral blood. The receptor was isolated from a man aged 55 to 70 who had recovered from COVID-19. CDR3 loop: CATSRRAGLSYEQYF. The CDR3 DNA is TGTGCCACCAGCAGGAGAGCCGGTCTCTCCTACGAGCAGTACTTC.